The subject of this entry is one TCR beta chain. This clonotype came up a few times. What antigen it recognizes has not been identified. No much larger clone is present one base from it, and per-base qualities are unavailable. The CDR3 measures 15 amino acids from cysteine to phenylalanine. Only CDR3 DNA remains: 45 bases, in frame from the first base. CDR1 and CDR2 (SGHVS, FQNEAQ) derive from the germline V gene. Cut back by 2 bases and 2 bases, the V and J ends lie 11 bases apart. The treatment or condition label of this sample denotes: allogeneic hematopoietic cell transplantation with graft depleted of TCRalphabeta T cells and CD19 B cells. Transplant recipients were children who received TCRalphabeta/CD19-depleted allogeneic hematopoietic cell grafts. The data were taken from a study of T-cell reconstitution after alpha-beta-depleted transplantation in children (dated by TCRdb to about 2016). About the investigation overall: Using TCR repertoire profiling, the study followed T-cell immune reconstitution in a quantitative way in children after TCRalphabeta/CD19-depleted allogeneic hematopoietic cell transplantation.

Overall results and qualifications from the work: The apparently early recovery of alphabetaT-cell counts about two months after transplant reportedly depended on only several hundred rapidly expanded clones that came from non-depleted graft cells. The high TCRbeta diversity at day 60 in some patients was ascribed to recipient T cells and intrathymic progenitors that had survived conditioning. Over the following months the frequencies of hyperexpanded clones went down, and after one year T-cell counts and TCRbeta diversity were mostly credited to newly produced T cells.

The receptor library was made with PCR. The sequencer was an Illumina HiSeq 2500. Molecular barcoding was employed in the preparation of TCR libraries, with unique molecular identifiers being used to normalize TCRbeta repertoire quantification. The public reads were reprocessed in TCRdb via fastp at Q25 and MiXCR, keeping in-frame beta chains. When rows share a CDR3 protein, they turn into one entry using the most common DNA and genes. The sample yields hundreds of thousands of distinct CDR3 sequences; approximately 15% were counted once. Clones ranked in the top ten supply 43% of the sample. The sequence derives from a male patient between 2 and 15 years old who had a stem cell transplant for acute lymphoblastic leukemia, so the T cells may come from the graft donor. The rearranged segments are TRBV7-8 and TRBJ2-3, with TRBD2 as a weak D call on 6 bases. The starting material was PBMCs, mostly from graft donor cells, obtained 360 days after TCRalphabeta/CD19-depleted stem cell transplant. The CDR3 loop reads CASSLRRGVTDTQYF. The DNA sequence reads TGTGCCAGCAGCTTAAGGAGGGGAGTCACAGATACGCAGTATTTT.